This T cell receptor (beta chain) was found in a study of shared clonotypes between healthy human individuals. Study-wide findings and caveats: Naive subsets generally had larger estimated richness than memory subsets. Among non-shared clonotypes, generation probabilities were lower than among those shared by all four donors. Clonotype sharing among donors likely depends on sequencing depth.

As for this clone: The antigen is undetermined.

The CDR3 length is 16 residues. Germline CDR1 MDHEN, CDR2 SYDVKM. The ends lost 2 bases at V and 4 bases at J; junction bases unmatched: 9. TCRdb's table, derived via immunoSEQ multiplex PCR, lists solely in-frame clones and lacks some. The sample shows approximately 1.4 million clones, 98% of them seen only once. Sequenced material: naive CD4+ T cells sorted from blood. Subset noted: CD45RA+ positively selected. The chain uses TRBV28 and TRBJ2-7, with 9 bases lining up with TRBD1. The TCR originated in a young man in good health. The CDR3 loop is CASSLAGGTGKYEQYF. The DNA for the CDR3 is TGTGCCAGCAGTTTAGCGGGCGGGACAGGGAAGTACGAGCAGTACTTC.